The 18 T cell receptor beta chains below all came from one sample that was sequenced in a study of blood T cell repertoires in COVID-19. Generated by immunoSEQ multiplex PCR, the TCRdb table keeps only in-frame clones and is missing some. The sample yields around 300,000 clones, approximately 90% seen once. The sample comprised PBMCs or T cells enriched from blood (not recorded which). These receptors were taken from a woman between 45 and 65 years old who had recovered from COVID-19.

This clone was counted a few times. V is TRBV19 and J is TRBJ1-2; possibly TRBD1 for D (5 bases). In germline, CDR1 is LNHDA, CDR2 SQIVND (reference sequence). V was shortened by 2 bases and J by 8 bases, with 12 bases between the two germline ends. The CDR3 length is 13 residues. Here the CDR3 DNA reads TGTGCCAGTAGTATATGGCAGGGAAGGGGCTACACCTTC. This translates into CASSIWQGRGYTF.

This chain connects TRBV7-2 to TRBJ2-1; TRBD2 aligns across 11 bases. The CDR3 is made up of 15 amino acids. The V segment lost 6 bases and the J segment 4 bases; nucleotides outside the gene matches: 5. Germline values: CDR1 SGHTA, CDR2 FQGNSA. The chain's CDR3 is CASRDTSGSYNEQFF. CDR3 nucleotide sequence: TGTGCCAGCAGAGACACTAGCGGGAGTTACAATGAGCAGTTCTTC.

The J gene is TRBJ2-7, the V gene TRBV5-4; D might be TRBD2 (7 bases). CDR1 and CDR2 (germline): SGHNT, YYREEE (reference sequence). The V and J ends lost 6 bases and 4 bases respectively, with 20 bases between them. The CDR3 extends over 15 amino acids. The DNA of the CDR3 is TGTGCCAGCACCGCCGGGGGGCGGGCCCCTTACGAGCAGTACTTC. It specifies CASTAGGRAPYEQYF. Drawing the rest from reference TRBV5-4 and TRBJ2-7, the complete variable domain is ETGVTQSPTHLIKTRGQQVTLRCSSQSGHNTVSWYQQALGQGPQFIFQYYREEENGRGNFPPRFSGLQFPNYSSELNVNALELDDSALYLCASTAGGRAPYEQYFGPGTRLTVT.

The chain combines TRBV7-8 with TRBJ2-3; tentative D call: TRBD2 (5 bases). From germline, CDR1 is SGHVS and CDR2 FQNEAQ. CDR3 length: 20 amino acids. Trimming took off 1 base at V and 0 bases at J, with 23 bases between the two ends. The CDR3 sequence: CASSLVQSTRRTISTDTQYF. Written as DNA, the CDR3 is TGTGCCAGCAGCTTAGTCCAGAGCACTAGGAGAACCATTAGCACAGATACGCAGTATTTT.

This rearrangement joins TRBV7-2 to TRBJ2-5; 9 nucleotides agree with TRBD2. The germline V gene encodes CDR1 SGHTA and CDR2 FQGNSA. The CDR3 is 15 residues long. V was pared by 3 bases and J by 5 bases, with 7 bases of the junction left unmatched. The CDR3 DNA reads as TGTGCCAGCAGCTTTCTAGCGGGACGTGTTGAGACCCAGTACTTC. It is translated as CASSFLAGRVETQYF.

The V and J genes are TRBV3-1 (or the pseudogene TRBV3-2) and TRBJ2-7; perhaps TRBD1 as D (5 bases). V lost 0 bases and J 0 bases, leaving 15 bases between the germline ends. This CDR3 has 17 amino acids. Germline V lookup: CDR1 LGHDT, CDR2 YNNKEL (reference sequence). CDR3 in amino acids: CASSQEFWTRDSYEQYF. The CDR3 DNA follows: TGTGCCAGCAGCCAAGAATTTTGGACAAGGGACTCCTACGAGCAGTACTTC.

The chain uses TRBV28 and TRBJ2-1, with 8 bases fitting TRBD2. The CDR3 contains 16 residues. The ends lost 4 bases at V and 1 base at J; junction bases unmatched: 6. Per germline, CDR1 MDHEN and CDR2 SYDVKM. The CDR3 sequence: CASSSHAGGSYNEQFF. The CDR3 DNA follows: TGTGCCAGCAGTTCCCATGCGGGGGGATCCTACAATGAGCAGTTCTTC.

The chain employs TRBV27 and TRBJ2-1; 10 nucleotides line up with TRBD2. Per the germline V gene, CDR1 is MNHEY and CDR2 is SMNVEV (reference sequence). The CDR3 has 12 amino acids. V lost 6 bases, J lost 12 bases, and 5 bases stayed unmatched. The CDR3 DNA reads TGTGCCAGCAGCCCTCTAGCGGGAGCGCAGTTCTTC. The encoded protein is CASSPLAGAQFF.

This chain joins TRBV12-5 and TRBJ2-2, with 8 positions matching TRBD1. Trimming removed 4 bases from V and 3 bases from J; junction bases left unmatched: 7. Germline CDR1 LGHNT, CDR2 FRNRAP. This CDR3 has 16 residues. Here the CDR3 reads CASGSGQGSYTGELFF. In DNA, the CDR3 is TGTGCTAGTGGTTCAGGACAGGGTAGTTACACCGGGGAGCTGTTTTTT.

The chain combines TRBV7-2 with TRBJ2-7; the match to TRBD2 covers 14 bases. The V gene end was trimmed by 8 bases and the J gene end by 3 bases; junction bases not matched to a gene: 3. Germline V gives CDR1 SGHTA, CDR2 FQGNSA. CDR3 length: 14 amino acids. CDR3 nucleotide sequence: TGTGCCAGCCGGGGACTAGCGGGAGTCTACGAGCAGTACTTC. Translating gives CASRGLAGVYEQYF.

The rearrangement links TRBV28 to TRBJ1-5; no clear D. V was trimmed by 1 base and J by 0 bases, leaving 13 bases between them. CDR1 MDHEN and CDR2 SYDVKM come from the germline V gene. The CDR3 consists of 17 residues. CDR3 coding DNA: TGTGCCAGCAGTTTATTTGGGCAGATTAGTAGCAATCAGCCCCAGCATTTT. This translates into CASSLFGQISSNQPQHF.

The sample holds a few counts of this clone. V is TRBV3-1 (or the pseudogene TRBV3-2) and J is TRBJ2-1; 8 bases agree with TRBD1. There are 11 residues in the CDR3. Germline loops: CDR1 LGHDT, CDR2 YNNKEL (reference sequence). J was trimmed by 14 bases and V by 4 bases; bases with no gene match: 4. The CDR3 loop reads CASSRLDREFF. In DNA form, the CDR3 reads TGTGCCAGCAGCCGACTGGACAGGGAGTTCTTC.

V usage is TRBV7-9 and J usage is TRBJ1-5, with D possibly TRBD1 on 6 matching bases. The V end was cut by 3 bases, the J end by 4 bases, with 13 bases between. Per the germline V gene, CDR1 is SEHNR and CDR2 is FQNEAQ (reference sequence). This CDR3 is 15 amino acids long. In nucleotides, the CDR3 is TGTGCCAGCAGCTTTATCGGGGACACTAATCAGCCCCAGCATTTT. It translates to CASSFIGDTNQPQHF. Full variable domain (missing parts from reference TRBV7-9 and TRBJ1-5): DTGVSQNPRHKITKRGQNVTFRCDPISEHNRLYWYRQTLGQGPEFLTYFQNEAQLEKSRLLSDRFSAERPKGSFSTLEIQRTEQGDSAMYLCASSFIGDTNQPQHFGDGTRLSIL.

This chain links TRBV5-5 with TRBJ2-3; D is perhaps TRBD1 (6 bases). V lost 0 bases to trimming and J lost 4 bases, with 9 bases between them. The CDR3 runs to 14 residues. From germline, CDR1 is SGHKS and CDR2 YYEKEE (reference sequence). The CDR3 nucleotides read TGTGCCAGCAGCTTGGCGGCAGGGGCAGATACGCAGTATTTT. It specifies CASSLAAGADTQYF.

V and J are TRBV30 and TRBJ2-2; possibly TRBD1 for D (5 bases). The CDR3 totals 16 residues. Germline V gives CDR1 GTSNPN, CDR2 SVGIG (reference sequence). The V gene lost 3 bases and the J gene lost 0 bases, with 14 bases spanning the gap. The CDR3: CAWSEWTQPNTGELFF. Here the CDR3 DNA reads TGTGCCTGGAGCGAATGGACACAGCCGAACACCGGGGAGCTGTTTTTT. Using reference TRBV30 and TRBJ2-2 for the parts outside the CDR3, the full variable domain is SQTIHQWPATLVQPVGSPLSLECTVEGTSNPNLYWYRQAAGRGLQLLFYSVGIGQISSEVPQNLSASRPQDRQFILSSKKLLLSDSGFYLCAWSEWTQPNTGELFFGEGSRLTVL.

This chain links TRBV5-1 with TRBJ2-1, with 7 bases matching TRBD1. CDR1 is SGHRS, CDR2 YFSETQ, per germline. The CDR3 totals 15 residues. V shed 4 bases, J shed 6 bases, and the junction held 10 bases outside the gene matches. CDR3 sequence: CASSLNPTGSNEQFF. Written as DNA, the CDR3 is TGCGCCAGCAGCCTCAACCCGACAGGGTCCAATGAGCAGTTCTTC. Full variable domain (missing parts from reference TRBV5-1 and TRBJ2-1): KAGVTQTPRYLIKTRGQQVTLSCSPISGHRSVSWYQQTPGQGLQFLFEYFSETQRNKGNFPGRFSGRQFSNSRSEMNVSTLELGDSALYLCASSLNPTGSNEQFFGPGTRLTVL.

The V gene is TRBV5-6, the J gene TRBJ1-2; 10 positions agree with TRBD1. CDR1 and CDR2 (germline): SGHDT, YYEEEE. Trimming at V came to 4 bases and at J to 4 bases, leaving 10 bases not matched to a gene. This CDR3 has 16 residues. The CDR3, as DNA: TGTGCCAGCAGCCCACGGCGGGACAGGGGTACCTATGGCTACACCTTC. Amino acid sequence: CASSPRRDRGTYGYTF.

The V gene is TRBV28, the J gene TRBJ1-5, with 10 positions matching TRBD1. Germline V CDR1 and CDR2: MDHEN, SYDVKM. CDR3 size: 16 residues. With 3 bases clipped from V and 5 bases from J, the junction kept 7 bases outside the gene matches. In DNA form, the CDR3 reads TGTGCCAGCAGTTTTGGGACAGGGGTTTTCGATCAGCCCCAGCATTTT. Its translation is CASSFGTGVFDQPQHF.